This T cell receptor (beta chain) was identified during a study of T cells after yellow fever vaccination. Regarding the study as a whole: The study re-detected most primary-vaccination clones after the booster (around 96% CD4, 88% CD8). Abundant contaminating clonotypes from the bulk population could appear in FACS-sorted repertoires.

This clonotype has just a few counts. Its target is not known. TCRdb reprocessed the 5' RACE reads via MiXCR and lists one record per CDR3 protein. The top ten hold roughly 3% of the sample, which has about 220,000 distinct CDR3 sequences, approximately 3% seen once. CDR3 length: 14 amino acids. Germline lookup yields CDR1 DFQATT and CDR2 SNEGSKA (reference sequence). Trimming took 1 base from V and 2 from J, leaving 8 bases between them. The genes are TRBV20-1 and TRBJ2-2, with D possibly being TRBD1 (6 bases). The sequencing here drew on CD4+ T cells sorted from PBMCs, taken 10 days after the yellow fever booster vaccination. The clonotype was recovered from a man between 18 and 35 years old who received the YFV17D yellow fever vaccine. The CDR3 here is CSARGGGNTGELFF. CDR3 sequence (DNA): TGCAGTGCTAGAGGAGGGGGAAACACCGGGGAGCTGTTTTTT.